This T cell receptor (beta chain) comes out of a study of blood T cell repertoires in COVID-19. Study-wide context: Samples came from the United States, Italy and Spain, spanning acute and convalescent COVID-19. In each case, the material was cDNA or gDNA derived from T cells, B-cell-depleted T cells, or PBMCs.

Authors' methods: For nucleated cells, counts were estimated from reference gene primer amplification. Data came from immunoSEQ multiplex PCR; TCRdb stores just in-frame clones and leaves some out. Clonal size and the V and J genes are those of that table, whereas D and trimming came from the DNA. The data hold around 260,000 clones, with approximately 81% observed a single time. V lost 6 bases, J lost 8 bases, and 11 bases lay in between. CDR3 length: 13 amino acids. The sample comprised peripheral blood. The TCR originated in a man aged 55 to 70 with acute or convalescent COVID-19. The chain carries TRBV12-3 or TRBV12-4 and TRBJ1-6, with D hard to call. The CDR3 sequence is CASRTIGHSPLHF. The CDR3 nucleotides are TGTGCCAGCAGAACGATTGGGCATTCACCCCTCCACTTT.